Listed below are T cell receptor beta chains from one sample, sequenced in a study of T cell responses to AZD1222 COVID-19 vaccine. TCRdb's copy holds only in-frame clones and misses some; the assay was immunoSEQ multiplex PCR. In the table there are roughly 46,000 clones, more than 70% of which are singletons. The sequencing here drew on peripheral blood, taken 28 days after the second AZD1222 dose. These receptors were taken from an adult who received the AZD1222 COVID-19 vaccine. The CDR3 runs from the conserved cysteine through the conserved F or W. The D gene is left open where the match is weak. Size values are once, few and many counts, or a class for expanded clones, and some rows have none.

j_call v_call clone_size d_call cdr3_aa cdr3_nt
TRBJ2-1 TRBV27 . TRBD2 CASSFGGGGWSYNEQFF TGTGCCAGCAGTTTCGGGGGGGGCGGTTGGTCCTACAATGAGCAGTTCTTC
TRBJ1-5 TRBV5-4 . . CASSLEGQPQHF TGTGCCAGCAGCTTGGAGGGTCAGCCCCAGCATTTT
TRBJ1-2 TRBV12-3/TRBV12-4 once . CASSLNRNYGYTF TGTGCCAGCAGTTTGAATAGGAACTATGGCTACACCTTC
TRBJ2-3 TRBV2 . . CASRVDRSTQYF TGTGCCAGCAGAGTTGACAGATCTACGCAGTATTTT
TRBJ1-2 TRBV14 . . CASSQASWGYGYTF TGTGCCAGCAGCCAAGCCTCTTGGGGGTATGGCTACACCTTC
TRBJ1-3 TRBV5-1 . . CASSTLATSGDNGNTIYF TGCGCCAGCAGCACCCTGGCGACGTCGGGTGACAATGGAAACACCATATATTTT
TRBJ2-1 TRBV30 . . CASDRGSNEQFF TGTGCCTCCGACCGGGGGAGCAATGAGCAGTTCTTC
TRBJ2-3 TRBV3-1/TRBV3-2 . TRBD2 CASSPAGAGEGTDTQYF TGTGCCAGCAGCCCAGCGGGGGCGGGGGAGGGCACAGATACGCAGTATTTT
TRBJ2-2 TRBV24-1 once TRBD1 CATSDPGQGAGELFF TGTGCCACCAGTGATCCCGGACAGGGTGCCGGGGAGCTGTTTTTT
TRBJ1-2 TRBV3-1/TRBV3-2 . . CASSRGGLNYGYTF TGTGCCAGCAGCCGGGGAGGATTGAACTATGGCTACACCTTC
TRBJ1-3 TRBV5-8 . . CASSLDRAGNTIYF TGTGCCAGCAGCTTGGACAGGGCTGGAAACACCATATATTTT
TRBJ2-2 TRBV6-6 . . CASSYGRKNTGELFF TGTGCCAGCAGTTATGGGCGGAAAAACACCGGGGAGCTGTTTTTT
TRBJ1-2 TRBV5-1 . . CASSLRDRAGYTF TGCGCCAGCAGCTTGAGGGATAGAGCTGGCTACACCTTC
TRBJ2-7 TRBV7-9 . . CASSSSGKGYF TGTGCCAGCAGCTCTTCAGGGAAGGGGTACTTC
TRBJ2-7 TRBV2 . TRBD2 CASSYGLAGTYEQYF TGTGCCAGCAGTTACGGACTAGCAGGTACCTACGAGCAGTACTTC
TRBJ2-7 TRBV11-2 . . CASSFGELSYEQYF TGTGCCAGCAGCTTTGGCGAGCTCTCCTACGAGCAGTACTTC
TRBJ2-6 TRBV27 . . CASSLLFGANVLTF TGTGCCAGCTCCCTTTTATTTGGGGCCAACGTCCTGACTTTC
TRBJ1-1 TRBV12-3/TRBV12-4 . . CASSLWGRTEAFF TGTGCCAGCAGTTTATGGGGGCGGACTGAAGCTTTCTTT
TRBJ1-6 TRBV4-1 . . CASSQERSEYNSPLHF TGCGCCAGCAGCCAAGAGAGGTCAGAGTATAATTCACCCCTCCACTTT
TRBJ1-2 TRBV3-1/TRBV3-2 . TRBD1 CASSPTGVYGYTF TGTGCCAGCAGCCCGACAGGGGTATATGGCTACACCTTC
TRBJ2-1 TRBV11-2 . TRBD2 CASSLGGGNEQFF TGTGCCAGCAGCTTAGGGGGGGGCAATGAGCAGTTCTTC
TRBJ2-7 TRBV19 . TRBD2 CASSILVAGGDSYEQYF TGTGCCAGTAGTATACTGGTAGCGGGAGGGGACTCCTACGAGCAGTACTTC
TRBJ1-6 TRBV7-9 . . CASSLGDGREDSPLHF TGTGCCAGCAGCTTAGGGGACGGCAGGGAAGATTCACCCCTCCACTTT
TRBJ1-1 TRBV7-2 . . CASSLGASDLIEAFF TGTGCCAGCAGCTTAGGGGCGTCGGATCTAATTGAAGCTTTCTTT
TRBJ1-1 TRBV6-5 . . CASSSRASTEAFF TGTGCCAGCAGTTCCAGGGCCTCCACTGAAGCTTTCTTT
TRBJ1-4 TRBV10-3 . . CAIRDRNEKLFF TGTGCCATCAGAGACAGGAATGAAAAACTGTTTTTT
TRBJ2-1 TRBV6-4 . TRBD2 CASSAAGGSYNEQFF TGTGCCAGCAGTGCGGCGGGGGGATCCTACAATGAGCAGTTCTTC
TRBJ2-7 TRBV7-6 . . CASSLARQGIYEQYF TGTGCCAGCAGCTTAGCGCGGCAGGGGATATACGAGCAGTACTTC
TRBJ2-1 TRBV7-8 . TRBD2 CASSSRLAHEQFF TGTGCCAGCAGCTCTAGACTAGCGCACGAGCAGTTCTTC
TRBJ2-7 TRBV5-1 . . CASSFSPQYEQYF TGCGCCAGCAGCTTCTCCCCCCAATACGAGCAGTACTTC
TRBJ1-2 TRBV6-5 . TRBD1 CASSQGTGYGYTF TGTGCCAGCAGTCAGGGGACAGGCTATGGCTACACCTTC
TRBJ2-1 TRBV18 . . CASSPGQNEQFF TGTGCCAGCTCACCTGGGCAGAATGAGCAGTTCTTC
TRBJ2-7 TRBV7-2 few TRBD2 CASSAFDSGRAGYEQYF TGTGCCAGCAGCGCCTTCGATAGCGGGAGGGCCGGGTACGAGCAGTACTTC
TRBJ2-3 TRBV15 . . CATSRDLPGPTDTQYF TGTGCCACCAGCAGAGATCTTCCGGGACCCACAGATACGCAGTATTTT
TRBJ2-2 TRBV12-3/TRBV12-4 few . CASSMTVIGELFF TGTGCCAGCAGTATGACAGTTATCGGGGAGCTGTTTTTT
TRBJ2-2 TRBV19 . TRBD1 CASSTTGTGELFF TGTGCCAGTAGTACGACAGGGACCGGGGAGCTGTTTTTT
TRBJ1-1 TRBV18 . TRBD1 CASSLRTGLNTEAFF TGTGCCAGCTCACTCAGGACAGGACTAAACACTGAAGCTTTCTTT
TRBJ1-6 TRBV27 . . CASRAINSPLHF TGTGCCAGCAGGGCCATCAATTCACCCCTCCACTTT
TRBJ1-1 TRBV11-2 . . CASNVGGNTEAFF TGTGCCAGCAACGTAGGGGGGAACACTGAAGCTTTCTTT
TRBJ2-2 TRBV2 . TRBD1 CASSETTGDTGELFF TGTGCCAGCAGTGAAACCACAGGGGACACCGGGGAGCTGTTTTTT
TRBJ2-5 TRBV7-2 . . CASNNRGGETQYF TGTGCCAGCAACAACAGGGGGGGAGAGACCCAGTACTTC
TRBJ1-1 TRBV4-2 . TRBD1 CASSQGQGDGRLTAFF TGTGCCAGCAGCCAAGGACAGGGTGACGGACGTCTCACAGCTTTCTTT
TRBJ2-6 TRBV29-1 . . CSVGGTLSGANVLTF TGCAGCGTTGGGGGGACACTTTCTGGGGCCAACGTCCTGACTTTC
TRBJ2-1 TRBV11-3 . . CASSAGTRSYNEQFF TGTGCCAGCAGCGCCGGGACCAGATCCTACAATGAGCAGTTCTTC
TRBJ2-2 TRBV19 . TRBD1 CASSRTGTFHLGTGELFF TGTGCCAGTAGTCGGACAGGGACCTTTCATTTGGGTACCGGGGAGCTGTTTTTT